This TCR beta chain came from a study of cytomegalovirus exposure and HLA in healthy donors. Study-wide findings and caveats: Reported performance of the classifier showed diagnosis of cytomegalovirus status with high specificity and sensitivity. Clonal expansion was found to be greater in HLA-associated TCR beta chains than in equally common others in a later analysis.

Everyone who donated was a healthy bone marrow donor. With 1 base clipped from V and 5 bases from J, the junction kept 7 bases outside the gene matches. Germline V gives CDR1 SGHDT, CDR2 YYEEEE. The CDR3 has 16 residues. Concerning this clone itself: The antigen is not known.

60 Vbeta and 13 Jbeta primers were used in PCR. Libraries were prepared by immunoSEQ multiplex PCR; TCRdb keeps only in-frame clonotypes and omits some of them. There are 150,000 to 200,000 clones in the sample; 80% to 85% occur only once, and about 0.8% lies in the top ten. The sequenced sample consisted of PBMCs. This TCR derives from a young woman in good health and CMV-seronegative. The rearrangement joins TRBV5-6 to TRBJ2-2; 8 nucleotides agree with TRBD1. The CDR3 bases are TGTGCCAGCAGCTTGTTATTACAGGGGGTGACCGGGGAGCTGTTTTTT. This sequence encodes CASSLLLQGVTGELFF. Complete variable domain (other parts from reference TRBV5-6 and TRBJ2-2): DAGVTQSPTHLIKTRGQQVTLRCSPKSGHDTVSWYQQALGQGPQFIFQYYEEEERQRGNFPDRFSGHQFPNYSSELNVNALLLGDSALYLCASSLLLQGVTGELFFGEGSRLTVL.